The 20 T cell receptor beta chains reported below all come from one sample, sequenced in a study of Graves' ophthalmopathy and Graves' hyperthyroidism. Beta-chain TCR CDR3 regions were amplified from RNA transcripts. The workflow started with a first-round RT-PCR run with HTBI primers and then moved on to a second-round multiplex PCR. TCRdb re-called the multiplex PCR reads through MiXCR, storing one row per CDR3 protein. The sample yields around 600,000 distinct CDR3 sequences, roughly 41% seen once. The sample taken for sequencing was peripheral blood. These receptors all come from an adult man with Graves' ophthalmopathy.

The genes are TRBV4-1 and TRBJ2-1, with TRBD1 as a possible D gene (6 bases). TRBJ2-7 explains the end of the DNA better; the J call may be wrong. The germline CDR1 and CDR2 sequences are MGHRA and YSYEKL. CDR3 length equals 15 residues. For the CDR3, the DNA is TGCGCCAGCAGCCAAGCACAGGGAAGTCTCAATGAGCAGTACTTC. As protein: CASSQAQGSLNEQYF.

V is TRBV29-1 and J is TRBJ2-7; 8 positions agree with TRBD1. The J segment lost 7 bases and the V segment lost 2 bases, leaving 16 bases of the junction unmatched. The germline CDR1 and CDR2 sequences are SQVTM and ANQGSEA. CDR3 size: 16 residues. DNA for the CDR3: TGCAGCGTTGAACGAAACAGGGGGTCTACGGGTAAGGAGCAGTACTTC. It specifies CSVERNRGSTGKEQYF.

This clonotype was observed a single time. The chain uses TRBV7-2 and TRBJ1-4; D not certain. Germline CDR1 is SGHTA and CDR2 is FQGNSA. Trimming left V 5 bases short and J 2 bases short, with 12 bases between. The CDR3 covers 15 residues. Written as DNA, the CDR3 is TGTGCCAGCAGCCCACGGAGATTTACTAATGAAAAACTGTTTTTT. Its protein product is CASSPRRFTNEKLFF. Full variable domain (remainder filled in from reference TRBV7-2 and TRBJ1-4): GAGVSQSPSNKVTEKGKDVELRCDPISGHTALYWYRQSLGQGLEFLIYFQGNSAPDKSGLPSDRFSAERTGGSVSTLTIQRTQQEDSAVYLCASSPRRFTNEKLFFGSGTQLSVL.

The V and J genes are TRBV6-2 or TRBV6-3 and TRBJ2-7; TRBD1 agrees at 7 bases. The CDR3 length is 18 residues. Germline-derived CDR1 and CDR2 are MNHEY and SVGEGT. The V segment lost 0 bases and the J segment 0 bases; nucleotides outside the gene matches: 11. CDR3 loop: CASSYSFGQVLSSYEQYF. The CDR3 DNA sequence: TGTGCCAGCAGTTACTCGTTCGGACAGGTCCTAAGCTCCTACGAGCAGTACTTC.

This chain uses TRBV6-6 with TRBJ1-1; D gene unclear. CDR1 is MNHNY, CDR2 SVGAGI, per germline (reference sequence). The V end was cut by 4 bases, the J end by 5 bases, with 11 bases between. The length of the CDR3 is 13 residues. The CDR3 sequence is CASSSMSRTEAFF. CDR3 nucleotide sequence: TGTGCCAGCAGTTCCATGTCCAGAACTGAAGCTTTCTTT.

This clonotype was recorded at least ten times. The chain recombines TRBV7-2 with TRBJ1-4; tentative D call: TRBD1 (6 bases). This CDR3 spans 15 amino acids. Trimming took off 5 bases at V and 5 bases at J, with 15 bases between the two ends. Germline lookup yields CDR1 SGHTA and CDR2 FQGNSA. For the CDR3, the DNA is TGTGCCAGCAGCCCTCAAGGGGGGGGGAATGAAAAACTGTTTTTT. Protein: CASSPQGGGNEKLFF.

V and J are TRBV7-8 and TRBJ2-5, with D perhaps assigned TRBD1 or TRBD2 (5 bases each). V lost 4 bases, J lost 5 bases, and 23 bases lay in between. Germline assignment: CDR1 SGHVS and CDR2 FQNEAQ. There are 17 residues in the CDR3. CDR3: CASSYTRRGGRLETQYF. The CDR3 nucleotides read TGTGCCAGCAGCTATACAAGACGGGGCGGCAGATTGGAGACCCAGTACTTC.

This clonotype was detected only once. V gene TRBV25-1 combines with J gene TRBJ2-7; 11 nucleotides line up with TRBD2. Germline CDR1 and CDR2: MGHDK and SYGVNS. The CDR3 sequence is 13 residues long. V lost 8 bases to trimming and J lost 3 bases; unmatched junction nucleotides: 3. CDR3 in amino acids: CASQTSGDYEQYF. The CDR3 DNA is TGTGCCAGCCAGACTAGCGGGGACTACGAGCAGTACTTC.

At least ten counts were recorded for this clonotype. The rearrangement links TRBV29-1 to TRBJ2-2; the match to TRBD2 covers 10 bases. This CDR3 has 16 residues. With V trimmed by 6 bases and J by 0 bases, 7 bases remained unmatched. The germline CDR1 and CDR2 sequences are SQVTM and ANQGSEA. CDR3 sequence reads: CSVLGLAEANTGELFF. CDR3 DNA: TGCAGCGTCCTTGGACTAGCGGAGGCGAACACCGGGGAGCTGTTTTTT.

Note on this clonotype: The CDR3 ends on some other residue instead of the conserved phenylalanine or tryptophan, so this is likely a read error. The chain uses TRBV12-5 and TRBJ1-1; 10 bases agree with TRBD1. Per germline, CDR1 LGHNT and CDR2 FRNRAP. The length of the CDR3 is 15 residues. Unmatched junction bases numbered 6, after V lost 5 bases and J lost 3 bases. DNA of the CDR3: TGTGCTAGTGGTGACTCGACAGGGGGCTACACTGAAGCTTTCCTT. This translates into CASGDSTGGYTEAFL.

The chain is built from TRBV19 and TRBJ1-1, with TRBD1 identical over 7 bases. The CDR3 loop spans 12 amino acids. Germline assignment: CDR1 LNHDA and CDR2 SQIVND (reference sequence). V trimming: 6 bases; J trimming: 6 bases; junction bases outside the gene matches: 4. For the CDR3, the DNA is TGTGCCAGTAGAGAGGGGGCGGCTGAAGCTTTCTTT. It yields the protein CASREGAAEAFF. Looking up the rest from reference TRBV19 and TRBJ1-1 gives the full variable domain: DGGITQSPKYLFRKEGQNVTLSCEQNLNHDAMYWYRQDPGQGLRLIYYSQIVNDFQKGDIAEGYSVSREKKESFPLTVTSAQKNPTAFYLCASREGAAEAFFGQGTRLTVV.

This clonotype has a count of ten or more. The chain has TRBV20-1 and TRBJ1-2; TRBD1 agrees at 7 bases. Trimming at V came to 3 bases and at J to 8 bases, leaving 6 bases not matched to a gene. The CDR3 runs to 12 residues. Germline CDR1 DFQATT, CDR2 SNEGSKA (reference sequence). The CDR3 protein is CSARDQGVGYTF. Here the CDR3 DNA reads TGCAGTGCTAGGGATCAGGGGGTGGGCTACACCTTC.

This clonotype was recorded at least ten times. The V gene is TRBV10-2, the J gene TRBJ2-7; D call uncertain. The CDR3 runs to 14 residues. Trimming left V 3 bases short and J 2 bases short, with 11 bases between. CDR1 and CDR2 from the germline V gene are WSHSY and SAAADI. The DNA for the CDR3 is TGCGCCAGCAGTGATCGACTTGGGGCCTACGAGCAGTACTTC. Residues: CASSDRLGAYEQYF.

The rearrangement links TRBV7-3 to TRBJ1-4; D uncertain. With 5 bases removed from V and 0 bases from J, the gap between germline ends came to 10 bases. Looked up from germline, CDR1 is SGHTA and CDR2 is FQGTGA. The CDR3 is 15 amino acids. In DNA, the CDR3 is TGTGCCAGCAGCCAAGTGGCAGCAACTAATGAAAAACTGTTTTTT. Residues: CASSQVAATNEKLFF.

This clonotype was picked up many times. The J gene is TRBJ2-5, the V gene TRBV2; D unclear. TRBJ2-3 explains the end of the DNA better; the J call may be wrong. The germline CDR1 and CDR2 sequences are SNHLY and FYNNEI. The CDR3 has 10 residues. CDR3 nucleotides: TGTGCCAGCAGTGACGGAGCGCAGTATTTT. Translation: CASSDGAQYF.

This clonotype was counted at least ten times. The genes are TRBV19 and TRBJ1-2; D gene uncertain. Germline V lookup: CDR1 LNHDA, CDR2 SQIVND (reference sequence). The CDR3 is 15 amino acids. With 8 bases removed from V and 0 bases from J, the gap between germline ends came to 16 bases. The CDR3 reads CASSSPGATNYGYTF. The CDR3 nucleotides read TGTGCCAGTTCGAGTCCCGGCGCTACTAACTATGGCTACACCTTC.

This clonotype was seen at least ten times. V gene TRBV10-2 combines with J gene TRBJ1-5, with 10 bases that match TRBD1. CDR3 length: 18 residues. V was clipped by 8 bases and J by 5 bases; unmatched bases: 18. Germline CDR1 is WSHSY and CDR2 is SAAADI. The CDR3 region has the DNA TGCGCCAGCTCCCCCGGGACAGGGGTCCGTGTCCCAGATCAGCCCCAGCATTTT. Translating it yields CASSPGTGVRVPDQPQHF.

This clonotype was seen once. The chain carries TRBV20-1 and TRBJ2-5, with D possibly TRBD2 on 6 matching bases. CDR3 size: 15 residues. CDR1 DFQATT and CDR2 SNEGSKA come from the germline V gene (reference sequence). With 6 bases removed from V and 2 bases from J, the gap between germline ends came to 19 bases. CDR3 loop: CSATRQGGIQETQYF. The CDR3 DNA reads as TGCAGTGCCACACGTCAGGGAGGTATACAAGAGACCCAGTACTTC.

This clonotype was seen ten or more times. This chain joins TRBV29-1 and TRBJ2-2; 7 bases match TRBD2. The V segment lost 7 bases and the J segment 7 bases; nucleotides outside the gene matches: 3. Germline CDR1 is SQVTM and CDR2 is ANQGSEA. The CDR3 spans 11 residues. Here the CDR3 DNA reads TGCAGCGGGGGGGGGTTCGGGGAGCTGTTTTTT. Amino acid sequence: CSGGGFGELFF.

Here the CDR3 reads CASSEFAGRTEAFF. CDR3 DNA: TGTGCCAGCAGTGAATTCGCCGGGAGGACTGAAGCTTTCTTT. V and J are TRBV25-1 and TRBJ1-1; D not resolved. The CDR3 runs 14 residues. The V gene lost 1 base and the J gene lost 5 bases, with 11 bases spanning the gap. Germline V gives CDR1 MGHDK, CDR2 SYGVNS.